A selection of T cell receptor beta chains follows, all from one sample in a study of cytomegalovirus exposure and HLA in healthy donors. Repertoires were generated with immunoSEQ multiplex PCR, while TCRdb's copy carries only in-frame clones and drops some. The sample lists about 120,000 clones, 60% to 85% occurring once. The sample was PBMCs. These receptors were obtained from a woman aged 40 to 55 in good health and CMV-seropositive. The CDR3 runs from the conserved cysteine through the conserved F or W. The order of the fields is J gene, clone size, D gene, V gene, CDR3 protein, CDR3 DNA. The D gene is left open where the match is weak. Size is stated for part of the rows, as once, few or many counts, or as a class when the clone is expanded.

j_call: TRBJ2-5; clone_size: -; d_call: -; v_call: TRBV28; cdr3_aa: CASSRQGSAETQYF; cdr3_nt: TGTGCCAGCAGTCGTCAGGGGAGCGCGGAGACCCAGTACTTC
j_call: TRBJ2-2; clone_size: -; d_call: -; v_call: TRBV7-6; cdr3_aa: CASSRGGTGELFF; cdr3_nt: TGTGCCAGCAGCCGGGGAGGTACCGGGGAGCTGTTTTTT
j_call: TRBJ2-7; clone_size: -; d_call: -; v_call: TRBV10-3; cdr3_aa: CAINPGGYEQYF; cdr3_nt: TGTGCCATCAACCCCGGCGGGTACGAGCAGTACTTC
j_call: TRBJ1-4; clone_size: -; d_call: -; v_call: TRBV28; cdr3_aa: CASSLAVPGEKLFF; cdr3_nt: TGTGCCAGCAGTTTAGCTGTTCCAGGCGAAAAACTGTTTTTT
j_call: TRBJ2-2; clone_size: -; d_call: -; v_call: TRBV30; cdr3_aa: CAWRTRLGGLGGELFF; cdr3_nt: TGTGCCTGGAGGACCAGGTTAGGAGGGCTAGGCGGGGAGCTGTTTTTT
j_call: TRBJ2-7; clone_size: -; d_call: -; v_call: TRBV23-1; cdr3_aa: CASSQSGDFSSYEQYF; cdr3_nt: TGCGCCAGCAGTCAATCGGGCGATTTCTCCTCCTACGAGCAGTACTTC
j_call: TRBJ1-1; clone_size: -; d_call: TRBD1; v_call: TRBV7-2; cdr3_aa: CASSKVHRGDSMNTEAFF; cdr3_nt: TGTGCCAGCAGCAAAGTCCACAGGGGGGATTCGATGAACACTGAAGCTTTCTTT
j_call: TRBJ2-7; clone_size: -; d_call: -; v_call: TRBV23-1; cdr3_aa: CASSQSPGSYEQYF; cdr3_nt: TGCGCCAGCAGTCAATCGCCAGGGTCCTACGAGCAGTACTTC
j_call: TRBJ1-2; clone_size: -; d_call: TRBD1; v_call: TRBV6-1; cdr3_aa: CASSDLSGTGVYGYTF; cdr3_nt: TGTGCCAGCAGTGATTTATCCGGGACAGGGGTATATGGCTACACCTTC
j_call: TRBJ2-1; clone_size: -; d_call: -; v_call: TRBV18; cdr3_aa: CASSPPNENEQFF; cdr3_nt: TGTGCCAGCTCACCACCTAACGAGAATGAGCAGTTCTTC
j_call: TRBJ2-3; clone_size: -; d_call: TRBD1; v_call: TRBV19; cdr3_aa: CASSFKTGGTDTQYF; cdr3_nt: TGTGCCAGTAGTTTTAAGACAGGGGGCACAGATACGCAGTATTTT
j_call: TRBJ1-1; clone_size: -; d_call: -; v_call: TRBV7-9; cdr3_aa: CASSLRARAGTEAFF; cdr3_nt: TGTGCCAGCAGCTTAAGAGCTCGGGCGGGGACTGAAGCTTTCTTT
j_call: TRBJ1-1; clone_size: once; d_call: TRBD1; v_call: TRBV7-9; cdr3_aa: CASSLPTTGGRAEAFF; cdr3_nt: TGTGCCAGCAGCTTACCGACAACAGGGGGAAGAGCTGAAGCTTTCTTT
j_call: TRBJ1-2; clone_size: -; d_call: TRBD1; v_call: TRBV28; cdr3_aa: CWTGGDYGYTF; cdr3_nt: TGTTGGACAGGGGGCGACTATGGCTACACCTTC
j_call: TRBJ1-1; clone_size: -; d_call: -; v_call: TRBV7-2; cdr3_aa: CASSSPGGLNTEAFF; cdr3_nt: TGTGCCAGCAGCTCCCCGGGAGGCCTGAACACTGAAGCTTTCTTT
j_call: TRBJ1-3; clone_size: few; d_call: -; v_call: TRBV2; cdr3_aa: CASTRDTTASTIYF; cdr3_nt: TGTGCCAGCACCCGCGACACCACCGCCAGCACCATATATTTT
j_call: TRBJ2-7; clone_size: -; d_call: TRBD1; v_call: TRBV30; cdr3_aa: CAWTGTGWDREQYF; cdr3_nt: TGTGCCTGGACCGGGACAGGGTGGGACAGGGAGCAGTACTTC
j_call: TRBJ1-4; clone_size: few; d_call: -; v_call: TRBV9; cdr3_aa: CASSYTATTNEKLFF; cdr3_nt: TGTGCCAGCAGCTATACAGCAACAACTAATGAAAAACTGTTTTTT
j_call: TRBJ1-2; clone_size: -; d_call: TRBD1; v_call: TRBV11-1; cdr3_aa: CASSLPQGASGYTF; cdr3_nt: TGTGCCAGCAGCTTACCACAGGGGGCGTCCGGCTACACCTTC
j_call: TRBJ1-3; clone_size: -; d_call: -; v_call: TRBV28; cdr3_aa: CASSNHGVAGNTIYF; cdr3_nt: TGTGCCAGCTCAAACCACGGGGTGGCTGGAAACACCATATATTTT
j_call: TRBJ1-1; clone_size: -; d_call: TRBD1; v_call: TRBV7-9; cdr3_aa: CASSRTGPMNTEAFF; cdr3_nt: TGTGCCAGCAGCCGGACAGGGCCAATGAACACTGAAGCTTTCTTT
j_call: TRBJ1-5; clone_size: -; d_call: -; v_call: TRBV27; cdr3_aa: CASSTGNQPQHF; cdr3_nt: TGTGCCAGCAGTACAGGGAATCAGCCCCAGCATTTT
j_call: TRBJ2-5; clone_size: once; d_call: -; v_call: TRBV7-3; cdr3_aa: CASSSQGPPKGETQYF; cdr3_nt: TGTGCCAGCAGCTCACAGGGTCCCCCGAAGGGAGAGACCCAGTACTTC
j_call: TRBJ2-4; clone_size: few; d_call: -; v_call: TRBV9; cdr3_aa: CASSVAFGENIQYF; cdr3_nt: TGTGCCAGCAGCGTAGCTTTCGGGGAAAACATTCAGTACTTC
j_call: TRBJ1-5; clone_size: -; d_call: TRBD1; v_call: TRBV6-7; cdr3_aa: CASIPREGAYCNQPQHF; cdr3_nt: TGTGCCAGCATCCCTCGCGAGGGGGCGTATTGCAATCAGCCCCAGCATTTT
j_call: TRBJ2-7; clone_size: -; d_call: TRBD2; v_call: TRBV5-1; cdr3_aa: CASSLGLAGALTYEQYF; cdr3_nt: TGCGCCAGCAGCCTAGGACTAGCGGGGGCGCTTACCTACGAGCAGTACTTC
j_call: TRBJ2-1; clone_size: -; d_call: -; v_call: TRBV9; cdr3_aa: CASSVVGARVSYNEQFF; cdr3_nt: TGTGCCAGCAGCGTAGTAGGCGCCAGGGTGTCCTACAATGAGCAGTTCTTC
j_call: TRBJ1-4; clone_size: once; d_call: -; v_call: TRBV27; cdr3_aa: CASSKGRTNEKLFF; cdr3_nt: TGTGCCAGCAGTAAAGGGAGAACTAATGAAAAACTGTTTTTT
j_call: TRBJ2-2; clone_size: few; d_call: TRBD1; v_call: TRBV4-3; cdr3_aa: CASSQETGGPGELFF; cdr3_nt: TGCGCCAGCAGCCAAGAGACAGGGGGCCCCGGGGAGCTGTTTTTT
j_call: TRBJ2-7; clone_size: -; d_call: -; v_call: TRBV9; cdr3_aa: CASSVGGKTPREQYF; cdr3_nt: TGTGCCAGCAGCGTAGGAGGGAAAACCCCCCGGGAGCAGTACTTC
j_call: TRBJ1-1; clone_size: -; d_call: -; v_call: TRBV7-9; cdr3_aa: CAAAGGATEAFF; cdr3_nt: TGTGCCGCAGCCGGGGGGGCCACTGAAGCTTTCTTT
j_call: TRBJ2-5; clone_size: -; d_call: -; v_call: TRBV5-1; cdr3_aa: CASSFWRRRDNQETQYF; cdr3_nt: TGCGCCAGCAGCTTTTGGAGACGCCGGGACAACCAAGAGACCCAGTACTTC
j_call: TRBJ1-1; clone_size: -; d_call: -; v_call: TRBV13; cdr3_aa: CASSLARGPEAFF; cdr3_nt: TGTGCCAGCAGCTTAGCGCGGGGGCCCGAAGCTTTCTTT
j_call: TRBJ2-7; clone_size: once; d_call: TRBD1; v_call: TRBV28; cdr3_aa: CASTSGTGVYEQYF; cdr3_nt: TGTGCCAGCACCTCCGGGACAGGAGTCTACGAGCAGTACTTC
j_call: TRBJ1-6; clone_size: -; d_call: -; v_call: TRBV7-9; cdr3_aa: CASSPIVGESPLHF; cdr3_nt: TGTGCCAGCAGCCCAATTGTGGGAGAATCACCCCTCCACTTT
j_call: TRBJ2-1; clone_size: -; d_call: -; v_call: TRBV15; cdr3_aa: CATSRDLQEVQFF; cdr3_nt: TGTGCCACCAGCAGAGATCTTCAGGAGGTGCAGTTCTTC
j_call: TRBJ1-5; clone_size: -; d_call: TRBD1; v_call: TRBV27; cdr3_aa: CASRLEGAANQPQHF; cdr3_nt: TGTGCCAGCAGGTTGGAGGGGGCAGCTAATCAGCCCCAGCATTTT
j_call: TRBJ1-2; clone_size: -; d_call: -; v_call: TRBV9; cdr3_aa: CASSPGGDGDYGYTF; cdr3_nt: TGTGCCAGCAGCCCCGGCGGGGACGGAGACTATGGCTACACCTTC
j_call: TRBJ2-1; clone_size: few; d_call: -; v_call: TRBV18; cdr3_aa: CASSEYNEQFF; cdr3_nt: TGTGCCAGCTCAGAGTACAATGAGCAGTTCTTC
j_call: TRBJ1-5; clone_size: once; d_call: -; v_call: TRBV7-2; cdr3_aa: CASSVRLNNQPQHF; cdr3_nt: TGTGCCAGCAGCGTGAGACTGAACAATCAGCCCCAGCATTTT
j_call: TRBJ1-1; clone_size: -; d_call: -; v_call: TRBV6-5; cdr3_aa: CATSQGRTEAFF; cdr3_nt: TGTGCCACCTCCCAGGGCCGAACTGAAGCTTTCTTT
j_call: TRBJ2-3; clone_size: once; d_call: -; v_call: TRBV4-2; cdr3_aa: CASSPEGSGADTQYF; cdr3_nt: TGTGCCAGCAGCCCAGAGGGGTCAGGGGCAGATACGCAGTATTTT
j_call: TRBJ2-5; clone_size: -; d_call: TRBD1; v_call: TRBV7-9; cdr3_aa: CASSLLDRGQETQYF; cdr3_nt: TGTGCCAGCAGCTTATTGGACAGGGGACAAGAGACCCAGTACTTC
j_call: TRBJ1-2; clone_size: -; d_call: TRBD1; v_call: TRBV6-6; cdr3_aa: CASSYSTGEFGYTF; cdr3_nt: TGTGCCAGCAGTTACTCGACAGGGGAATTTGGCTACACCTTC
j_call: TRBJ2-5; clone_size: -; d_call: TRBD2; v_call: TRBV4-3; cdr3_aa: CASSVASGGYQETQYF; cdr3_nt: TGCGCCAGCAGCGTAGCGAGCGGGGGTTACCAAGAGACCCAGTACTTC
j_call: TRBJ2-1; clone_size: -; d_call: TRBD2; v_call: TRBV2; cdr3_aa: CASSVRGAYNEQFF; cdr3_nt: TGTGCCAGCAGTGTCCGGGGGGCCTACAATGAGCAGTTCTTC
j_call: TRBJ1-1; clone_size: few; d_call: TRBD1; v_call: TRBV4-1; cdr3_aa: CASSHGQVNTEAFF; cdr3_nt: TGCGCCAGCAGCCACGGACAGGTGAACACTGAAGCTTTCTTT
j_call: TRBJ1-5; clone_size: -; d_call: -; v_call: TRBV15; cdr3_aa: CATSRDWSILGQPQHF; cdr3_nt: TGTGCCACCAGCAGAGACTGGAGTATTCTCGGTCAGCCCCAGCATTTT
j_call: TRBJ2-6; clone_size: few; d_call: -; v_call: TRBV28; cdr3_aa: CASSRDSSGANVLTF; cdr3_nt: TGTGCCAGCAGCCGCGACAGCTCTGGGGCCAACGTCCTGACTTTC